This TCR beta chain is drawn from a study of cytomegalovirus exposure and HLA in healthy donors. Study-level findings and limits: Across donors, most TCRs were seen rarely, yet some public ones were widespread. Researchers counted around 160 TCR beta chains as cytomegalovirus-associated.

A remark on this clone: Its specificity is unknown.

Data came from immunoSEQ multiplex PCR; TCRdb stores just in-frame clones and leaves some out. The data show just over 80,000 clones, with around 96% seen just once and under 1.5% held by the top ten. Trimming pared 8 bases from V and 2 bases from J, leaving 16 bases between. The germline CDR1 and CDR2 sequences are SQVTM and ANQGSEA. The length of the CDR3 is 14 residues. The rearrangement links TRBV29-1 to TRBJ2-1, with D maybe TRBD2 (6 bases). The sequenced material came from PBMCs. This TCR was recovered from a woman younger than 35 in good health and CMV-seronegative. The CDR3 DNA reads TGCAGCCTATCCGGGAGCCCAGCCTACAATGAGCAGTTCTTC. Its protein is CSLSGSPAYNEQFF.